This TCR beta chain was identified in a study of OX40 agonist ivuxolimab in advanced cancers. Trimming stripped 2 bases from V and 0 bases from J, with 14 bases between. Germline values: CDR1 MNHEY, CDR2 SMNVEV (reference sequence). The CDR3 is 16 residues long. Data came from immunoSEQ multiplex PCR; TCRdb stores just in-frame clones and leaves some out. The sample lists more than 60,000 clones, about 90% occurring once. This clone occurred once. The V and J genes are TRBV27 and TRBJ2-7, with unresolved D. This clonotype was sampled from an adult with an advanced solid tumor such as melanoma, head and neck, liver or kidney cancer. The source was CD4+ or CD8+ T cells sorted from blood, collected in a trial of the OX40 agonist ivuxolimab. The CDR3 DNA sequence: TGTGCCAGCAGTTTAGGGTGGGGTCAAAGCTCCTACGAGCAGTACTTC. It translates to CASSLGWGQSSYEQYF.